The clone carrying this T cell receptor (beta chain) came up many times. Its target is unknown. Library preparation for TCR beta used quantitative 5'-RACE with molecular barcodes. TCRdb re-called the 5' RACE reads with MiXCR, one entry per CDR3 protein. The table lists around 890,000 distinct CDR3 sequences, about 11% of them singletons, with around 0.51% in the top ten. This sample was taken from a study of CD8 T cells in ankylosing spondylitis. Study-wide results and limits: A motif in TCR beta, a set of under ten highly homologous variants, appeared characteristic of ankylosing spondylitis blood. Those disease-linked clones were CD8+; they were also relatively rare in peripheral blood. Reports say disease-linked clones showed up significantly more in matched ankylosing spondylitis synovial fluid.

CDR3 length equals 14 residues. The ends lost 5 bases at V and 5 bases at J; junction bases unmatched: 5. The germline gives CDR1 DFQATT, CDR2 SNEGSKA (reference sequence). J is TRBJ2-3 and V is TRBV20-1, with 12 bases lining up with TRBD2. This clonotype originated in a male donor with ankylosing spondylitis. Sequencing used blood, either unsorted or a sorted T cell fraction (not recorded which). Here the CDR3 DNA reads TGCAGTGCTCACCCGACTAGCGGGGGAGATACGCAGTATTTT. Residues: CSAHPTSGGDTQYF.